This entry describes one T cell receptor (beta chain). The CDR3 consists of 16 residues. Deletions cut 1 base from V and 1 base from J, with 11 bases between. Germline-derived CDR1 and CDR2 are LGHNA and YNFKEQ. The record originates from a study of blood T cell repertoires in COVID-19. Study information: Material from acute and convalescent COVID-19 was sourced from the United States, Italy and Spain.

TCRdb's copy holds only in-frame clones and misses some; the assay was immunoSEQ multiplex PCR. There are tens of thousands of clones in the sample; more than 75% occur only once, and approximately 15% lies in the top ten. V is TRBV4-2 and J is TRBJ2-4; D is perhaps TRBD1 (5 bases). The sequence was obtained from a human donor in a cohort sampled during active COVID-19. What was sequenced was peripheral blood. The CDR3 here is CASSQAWGTAKNIQYF. CDR3 nucleotide sequence: TGTGCCAGCAGCCAAGCGTGGGGCACGGCCAAAAACATTCAGTACTTC.